Shown below are 16 T cell receptor beta chains from a single sample sequenced in a study of post-analysis software for immune sequencing data (dated by TCRdb to about 2015). What the work shows at the level of the full study, not this receptor alone: Patients showed significantly higher frequencies than controls for roughly 5 TRBV segments, among them TRBV5-6, TRBV5-1 and TRBV20-1.

Libraries were constructed by PCR. TCRdb shows the sequencer as Illumina HiSeq 2500. Unique molecular identifiers were incorporated into TCR beta cDNA libraries to reduce PCR and sequencing biases. Clones were called with MiXCR by TCRdb after fastp trimmed the public reads at Q25, and only in-frame beta chains were retained. When rows share a CDR3 protein, they turn into one entry using the most common DNA and genes. The sample data list approximately 260,000 distinct CDR3 sequences, and 36% of these were observed just once. Around 4.7% of the sample goes to the ten largest clones. Their antigens are not known. The source material was blood. The receptors were gathered from a girl between 10 and 17 years old with multiple sclerosis.

This clonotype was picked up one time. The chain is built from TRBV20-1 and TRBJ2-1, with D tentatively TRBD2 (6 bases). CDR3 size: 16 residues. The germline V gene has CDR1 DFQATT and CDR2 SNEGSKA (reference sequence). V was cut by 0 bases and J by 0 bases, with 12 bases left in between. The DNA of the CDR3 is TGCAGTGCTAGAGAGCGGCGGGACCGCTCCTACAATGAGCAGTTCTTC. It translates to CSARERRDRSYNEQFF.

This clonotype was detected ten times or more. The chain employs TRBV7-9 and TRBJ1-2, with no clear D. The CDR3 sequence is 16 residues long. With 2 bases removed from V and 1 base from J, the gap between germline ends came to 14 bases. Germline lookup yields CDR1 SEHNR and CDR2 FQNEAQ (reference sequence). The CDR3 DNA is TGTGCCAGCAGCTTATTCGGGGAAGGTATTAACTATGGCTACACCTTC. This encodes CASSLFGEGINYGYTF.

This clonotype turned up a few times. V is TRBV14 and J is TRBJ1-6, with 8 positions matching TRBD1. V shed 4 bases and J 10 bases; nucleotides not matched to a gene: 15. Germline values: CDR1 SGHDN, CDR2 FVKESK. The CDR3 length is 17 residues. In DNA form, the CDR3 reads TGTGCCAGCAGCCCCCGAGGACAGGGAACCCAAAACTCACCCCTCCACTTT. Translated: CASSPRGQGTQNSPLHF.

The rearrangement uses TRBV12-1 and TRBJ2-7; no check of the table's D call, TRBD2, against the DNA was made. TRBV12-1 is a known pseudogene. The CDR3 is made up of 16 amino acids. In DNA, the CDR3 is TGTGCCAGCAGCCAACGACTAGCGGGAATATGCTACGAGCAGTACTTC. Translated, it gives CASSQRLAGICYEQYF.

For this clonotype: Possible read error: a much larger clone is one base away. The rearrangement links TRBV28 to TRBJ2-7, with D possibly being TRBD2 (7 bases). The end of the DNA is better explained by TRBJ2-5, so the J call may be wrong. The CDR3 contains 15 residues. Germline values: CDR1 MDHEN, CDR2 SYDVKM. CDR3 nucleotide sequence: TGTGCCAGCAGTCCTCTAGTGGGAGGGGGGGAGACCCAGTACTTC. This translates into CASSPLVGGGETQYF.

The chain links TRBV4-2 to TRBJ1-5, with a tentative D call TRBD1 (5 bases). Germline V gene lookup returns CDR1 LGHNA and CDR2 YNFKEQ. The length of the CDR3 is 15 residues. The ends were cut back, 0 bases at V and 5 bases at J, with 11 bases in the middle. CDR3 sequence (DNA): TGTGCCAGCAGCCAAGATAGGGGAACGGATCAGCCCCAGCATTTT. Encoded protein: CASSQDRGTDQPQHF.

The table lists this clonotype with many counts. The V call is TRBV4-2, the J call TRBJ2-1; possibly TRBD2 for D (6 bases). This CDR3 has 14 amino acids. V lost 0 bases and J lost 9, with 12 bases in between. Germline CDR1 is LGHNA and CDR2 is YNFKEQ. Here the CDR3 reads CASSQEATGGEQFF. In DNA form, the CDR3 reads TGTGCCAGCAGCCAAGAGGCGACCGGGGGTGAGCAGTTCTTC.

This clonotype was seen repeatedly, ten times or more. CDR3 in amino acids: CASSPGTGASTDTQYF. In nucleotides, the CDR3 is TGTGCCAGCAGCCCGGGGACAGGGGCTAGCACAGATACGCAGTATTTT. V is TRBV5-8 and J is TRBJ2-3, with 10 bases fitting TRBD1. The CDR3 loop spans 16 amino acids. J lost 0 bases, V lost 4 bases, and 5 bases had no gene match. The germline V gene has CDR1 SGHTS and CDR2 YDEGEE.

This clonotype was detected ten times or more. The CDR3 DNA reads as TGTGCCAGCAGTTCACAGGGGGCGGGCTCCTACAATGAGCAGTTCTTC. Translating gives CASSSQGAGSYNEQFF. V gene TRBV28 combines with J gene TRBJ2-1; 9 nucleotides match TRBD1. The germline gives CDR1 MDHEN, CDR2 SYDVKM. With 4 bases clipped from V and 0 bases from J, the junction kept 4 bases outside the gene matches. CDR3 length: 16 residues.

The CDR3 DNA reads TGTGCTAGTGGTCGCCCGGGCTCCAGCCCATTAACCTTC. This translates into CASGRPGSSPLTF. V gene TRBV12-5 combines with J gene TRBJ1-2; D is uncertain. The germline gives CDR1 LGHNT, CDR2 FRNRAP. This CDR3 has 13 amino acids. V dropped 5 bases and J dropped 14 bases, with 21 bases sitting between them.

This clonotype was observed at least ten times. The V and J genes are TRBV5-5 and TRBJ2-3, with 8 bases aligning to TRBD2. This CDR3 is 17 amino acids long. Germline V lookup: CDR1 SGHKS, CDR2 YYEKEE (reference sequence). V lost 4 bases to trimming and J lost 3 bases; unmatched junction nucleotides: 13. The CDR3 DNA reads TGTGCCAGCAGCCGCGGACTAGCCTCCACCAGGACAGATACGCAGTATTTT. The encoded protein is CASSRGLASTRTDTQYF.

As regards this clonotype: This may arise from a read error, as a much more abundant clone is one base away. The CDR3 spells CVDGLKETQYF. Written as DNA, the CDR3 is TGCGTCGACGGATTGAAAGAGACCCAGTACTTC. This rearrangement joins TRBV20-1 to TRBJ2-5; no clear D gene. CDR1 and CDR2 from the germline V gene are DFQATT and SNEGSKA (reference sequence). This CDR3 has 11 amino acids.

The chain couples TRBV7-9 to TRBJ1-4; tentatively, D is TRBD1 (5 bases). V lost 2 bases and J 8 bases, leaving 9 bases between the germline ends. Germline-derived CDR1 and CDR2 are SEHNR and FQNEAQ (reference sequence). This CDR3 spans 13 amino acids. Here the CDR3 reads CASSLNSGEKLFF. Here the CDR3 DNA reads TGTGCCAGCAGCTTAAACTCAGGGGAAAAACTGTTTTTT.

This clonotype was found many times. The chain is built from TRBV7-8 and TRBJ2-1, with TRBD2 as a possible D gene (7 bases). Germline CDR1 is SGHVS and CDR2 is FQNEAQ. The CDR3 is made up of 13 amino acids. V gave up 5 bases and J gave up 13 bases, with 18 bases separating them. The chain's CDR3 is CASSPGRAGAQFF. CDR3 in DNA: TGTGCCAGCAGCCCCGGGCGCGCGGGGGCACAGTTCTTC.

The sample holds a few counts of this clonotype. The rearrangement links TRBV12-3 or TRBV12-4 to TRBJ2-5, with D possibly matching TRBD2 (7 bases). CDR3 length: 13 residues. Trimming left V 8 bases short and J 2 bases short, with 12 bases between. The CDR3 DNA reads TGTGCCAGCCGAGGGGGGGCACAAGAGACCCAGTACTTC. Translating gives CASRGGAQETQYF.

In the case of this clonotype: Given a much more abundant clone one base away, this may be a read error. The rearrangement uses TRBV4-1 and TRBJ2-5; D gene ambiguous. The end of the DNA fits TRBJ2-7 better, so the J call may be wrong. Germline V gene sequence: CDR1 MGHRA, CDR2 YSYEKL. The CDR3 is 13 amino acids. The CDR3 nucleotides read TGCGCCAGCAGCCAAGTGGTATGGAGCGAGCAGTACTTC. Its protein is CASSQVVWSEQYF.